This T cell receptor beta chain was sequenced for a study of blood T cell repertoires in COVID-19. The CDR3 is 13 residues long. V was shortened by 5 bases and J by 4 bases, with 11 bases between the two germline ends. The germline CDR1 and CDR2 sequences are SEHNR and FQNEAQ (reference sequence). Measured with immunoSEQ multiplex PCR; TCRdb has only the in-frame clones, and not every one. The sample carries approximately 200,000 clones, roughly 85% recorded once. Sequenced input: peripheral blood. The rearrangement links TRBV7-9 to TRBJ2-5; maybe TRBD1 (6 bases). The sequence was collected from a man aged 35 to 55 with acute or convalescent COVID-19. As DNA, the CDR3 is TGTGCCAGCAGCACCCAGGGGCGAGAGACCCAGTACTTC. It encodes CASSTQGRETQYF. The full variable domain, in which reference TRBV7-9 and TRBJ2-5 provide the parts outside the CDR3, is DTGVSQNPRHKITKRGQNVTFRCDPISEHNRLYWYRQTLGQGPEFLTYFQNEAQLEKSRLLSDRFSAERPKGSFSTLEIQRTEQGDSAMYLCASSTQGRETQYFGPGTRLLVL.